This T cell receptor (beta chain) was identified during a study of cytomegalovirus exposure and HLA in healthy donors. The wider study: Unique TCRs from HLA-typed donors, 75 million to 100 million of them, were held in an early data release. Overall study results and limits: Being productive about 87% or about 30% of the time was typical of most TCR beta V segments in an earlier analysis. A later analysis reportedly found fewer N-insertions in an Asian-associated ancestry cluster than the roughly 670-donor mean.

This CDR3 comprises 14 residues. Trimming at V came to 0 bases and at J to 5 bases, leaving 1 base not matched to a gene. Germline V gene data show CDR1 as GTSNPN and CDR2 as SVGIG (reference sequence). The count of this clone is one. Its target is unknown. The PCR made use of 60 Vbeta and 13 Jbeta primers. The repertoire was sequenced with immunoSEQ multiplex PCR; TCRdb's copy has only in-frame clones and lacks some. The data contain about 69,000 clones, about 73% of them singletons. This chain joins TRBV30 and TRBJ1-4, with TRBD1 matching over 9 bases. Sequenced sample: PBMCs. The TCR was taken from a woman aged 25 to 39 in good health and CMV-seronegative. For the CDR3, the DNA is TGTGCCTGGAGTGTGGGACAGGGCAATGAAAAACTGTTTTTT. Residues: CAWSVGQGNEKLFF.